A selection of T cell receptor beta chains follows, all from one sample in a study of post-analysis software for immune sequencing data. Via MiXCR, TCRdb re-called the PCR reads, giving one row per CDR3 protein. The sample shows almost 700,000 distinct CDR3 sequences, 55% to 60% of them seen only once. Input material: blood. Every receptor here comes from a girl aged 2 to 10 with multiple sclerosis. Both conserved end residues are part of each CDR3. The D gene is left open where the match is weak. Clone size is given for some rows only: seen once, a few or many times, or a class if the clone is expanded.

>TRBJ2-3|.|.|TRBV5-5
CASSLDDIITDTQYF
TGTGCCAGCAGCTTGGACGATATAATCACAGATACGCAGTATTTT
>TRBJ2-7|few|.|TRBV7-2
CASSFPRGSEQYF
TGTGCCAGCAGCTTCCCCCGGGGGTCGGAGCAGTACTTC
>TRBJ1-2|.|.|TRBV27
CASSFSGPHGYTF
TGTGCCAGCAGTTTTTCCGGGCCCCATGGCTACACCTTC
>TRBJ2-5|few|TRBD2|TRBV7-2
CASSPIMRTSGGETQYF
TGTGCCAGCAGCCCTATCATGAGGACTAGCGGGGGGGAGACCCAGTACTTC
>TRBJ2-1|.|.|TRBV6-6
CASSYPGGGEQFF
TGTGCCAGCAGTTACCCAGGGGGGGGAGAGCAGTTCTTC
>TRBJ1-2|.|TRBD1|TRBV4-2
CASSQHRGQEGYTF
TGTGCCAGCAGCCAGCACAGGGGGCAGGAGGGCTACACCTTC
>TRBJ2-3|few|.|TRBV5-1
CASSSDRPTDTQYF
TGCGCCAGCAGCTCCGACAGGCCCACAGATACGCAGTATTTT
>TRBJ2-1|.|TRBD2|TRBV4-2
CASSQVSGGAVDEQFF
TGTGCCAGCAGCCAAGTAAGCGGGGGGGCCGTTGATGAGCAGTTCTTC
>TRBJ1-2|.|.|TRBV12-3/TRBV12-4
CASSFSPSLAGYTF
TGTGCCAGCAGTTTTAGTCCTTCTTTAGCTGGCTACACCTTC
>TRBJ2-1|.|TRBD1|TRBV20-1
CSAKQGAYNEQFF
TGCAGTGCTAAACAGGGGGCCTACAATGAGCAGTTCTTC
>TRBJ2-5|.|TRBD2|TRBV7-9
CASSGQSRGEQETQYF
TGTGCCAGCAGCGGGCAAAGTCGGGGGGAACAAGAGACCCAGTACTTC
>TRBJ2-3|.|TRBD2|TRBV15
CATSRDQLAGYADTQYF
TGTGCCACCAGCAGAGATCAACTAGCGGGGTACGCAGATACGCAGTATTTT
>TRBJ2-5|few|.|TRBV20-1
CSARDVRQEETQYF
TGCAGTGCTAGAGATGTACGACAGGAAGAGACCCAGTACTTC
>TRBJ2-1|once|.|TRBV27
CASRWGSGPHEQFF
TGTGCCAGCAGGTGGGGTTCCGGGCCCCATGAGCAGTTCTTC
>TRBJ2-5|.|TRBD1|TRBV2
CASSVPTGGKKTQYF
TGTGCCAGCAGTGTCCCCACAGGGGGCAAGAAGACCCAGTACTTC
>TRBJ1-1|.|.|TRBV29-1
CSAATRADTEAFF
TGCAGCGCTGCAACCAGGGCGGACACTGAAGCTTTCTTT
>TRBJ2-7|.|TRBD2|TRBV4-2
CASSQLTSGRAYEQYF
TGTGCCAGCAGCCAACTAACTAGCGGGAGGGCCTACGAGCAGTACTTC
>TRBJ2-5|.|TRBD1|TRBV5-1
CASSLIGTGGETQYF
TGCGCCAGCAGCCTAATCGGGACAGGGGGAGAGACCCAGTACTTC